The 24 T cell receptor beta chains below all came from one sample that was sequenced in a study of cytomegalovirus exposure and HLA in healthy donors. The PCR contained 60 Vbeta and 13 Jbeta primers. Clones were sequenced by immunoSEQ multiplex PCR, and TCRdb holds only the in-frame ones, with some missing. Of 150,000 or so clones listed, approximately 81% are singletons. The sequenced sample was PBMCs. These TCRs come from a male donor in good health and CMV-seronegative.

V gene TRBV18 combines with J gene TRBJ2-1; possible D gene TRBD1, 5 bases. The CDR3 sequence is 15 residues long. Germline loops: CDR1 KGHSH, CDR2 LQKENI. V lost 0 bases, J lost 5 bases, and 11 bases lay in between. CDR3 amino acids: CASSPPWQGHNEQFF. In DNA form, the CDR3 reads TGTGCCAGCTCACCACCGTGGCAGGGTCACAATGAGCAGTTCTTC.

V usage is TRBV7-9 and J usage is TRBJ1-5, with D possibly TRBD1 on 5 matching bases. This CDR3 is built from 19 residues. Germline CDR1 is SEHNR and CDR2 is FQNEAQ (reference sequence). The V end lost 3 bases, the J end lost 0 bases, and 21 bases lay between the germline ends. The CDR3 nucleotides read TGTGCCAGCAGCTTTCTAGACCCCCGCGGGACCTTTAGCAATCAGCCCCAGCATTTT. This gives the protein CASSFLDPRGTFSNQPQHF.

The chain links TRBV6-6 to TRBJ2-1, with a possible D match to TRBD1 (5 bases). Between the trimmed V and J ends, which lost 7 bases and 5 bases, there was a span of 18 bases. This CDR3 is 15 amino acids long. CDR1 is MNHNY and CDR2 is SVGAGI in the germline V gene (reference sequence). CDR3 protein: CASKGHLLDDNEQFF. CDR3 DNA: TGTGCCAGCAAAGGACATTTACTGGATGACAATGAGCAGTTCTTC.

The count of this clone is one. The CDR3 sequence is CASSTGLLDPGEAFF. CDR3 sequence (DNA): TGTGCCAGCAGTACGGGGTTACTCGACCCGGGTGAAGCTTTCTTT. V is TRBV5-4 and J is TRBJ1-1; D is unclear. V was trimmed by 5 bases and J by 7 bases, leaving 21 bases between them. Germline V gene sequence: CDR1 SGHNT, CDR2 YYREEE (reference sequence). This CDR3 contains 15 residues.

This clone was seen a few times. In nucleotides, the CDR3 is TGTGCCAGCAGGGACCTCACTAGCAGCTACGAGCAGTACTTC. Translation: CASRDLTSSYEQYF. The V call is TRBV27, the J call TRBJ2-7, with D possibly TRBD2 on 6 matching bases. V gave up 6 bases and J gave up 3 bases, with 15 bases separating them. This CDR3 has 14 residues. Germline V lookup: CDR1 MNHEY, CDR2 SMNVEV (reference sequence).

This chain joins TRBV5-4 and TRBJ2-1; 10 bases agree with TRBD2. Germline-derived CDR1 and CDR2 are SGHNT and YYREEE (reference sequence). The CDR3 sequence is 16 residues long. V gave up 4 bases and J gave up 8 bases; unmatched junction bases: 12. CDR3 amino acids: CASSPGGLAGVYEQFF. The CDR3 DNA sequence: TGTGCCAGCAGCCCGGGGGGGCTAGCGGGAGTGTATGAGCAGTTCTTC.

V usage is TRBV4-1 and J usage is TRBJ1-2; D is possibly TRBD1 (6 bases). The CDR3 runs to 14 residues. Trimming shortened V by 0 bases and J by 4 bases, and 9 bases separated the two germline ends. Germline values: CDR1 MGHRA, CDR2 YSYEKL. CDR3 sequence (DNA): TGCGCCAGCAGCCAAGATGGGACATTCTATGGCTACACCTTC. Protein: CASSQDGTFYGYTF.

The CDR3 loop is CASALEVDTQYF. DNA of the CDR3: TGTGCCAGCGCCCTAGAGGTGGATACGCAGTATTTT. This chain uses TRBV2 with TRBJ2-3; D gene uncertain. This CDR3 is built from 12 residues. Looked up from germline, CDR1 is SNHLY and CDR2 is FYNNEI. V was pared by 8 bases and J by 6 bases, with 12 bases between.

The V call is TRBV6-1, the J call TRBJ1-2; no reliable D call. V was cut by 2 bases and J by 0 bases, with 10 bases left in between. CDR1 is MNHNS and CDR2 is SASEGT in the germline V gene. The CDR3 sequence is 15 residues long. The CDR3 spells CASSERVSPNYGYTF. The CDR3 DNA follows: TGTGCCAGCAGTGAACGGGTCAGCCCTAACTATGGCTACACCTTC.

The V call is TRBV28, the J call TRBJ1-2; tentative D call: TRBD1 (5 bases). V gave up 6 bases and J gave up 8 bases, with 7 bases separating them. Germline-derived CDR1 and CDR2 are MDHEN and SYDVKM. The CDR3 runs 10 residues. The CDR3 reads CASRGRGYTF. The CDR3 nucleotides are TGTGCCAGCAGGGGGCGAGGCTACACCTTC.

The chain carries TRBV19 and TRBJ1-5; 9 bases align to TRBD1. The CDR3 loop spans 16 amino acids. CDR1 LNHDA and CDR2 SQIVND come from the germline V gene (reference sequence). Trimming at V came to 9 bases and at J to 7 bases, leaving 16 bases not matched to a gene. Here the CDR3 reads CASRQGGQAWGQPQHF. The DNA of the CDR3 is TGTGCCAGCAGACAGGGGGGCCAGGCGTGGGGACAGCCCCAGCATTTT.

The chain employs TRBV28 and TRBJ1-2, with D perhaps TRBD1 (6 bases). Germline assignment: CDR1 MDHEN and CDR2 SYDVKM. The CDR3 covers 14 residues. V was shortened by 2 bases and J by 7 bases, with 14 bases between the two germline ends. The CDR3 sequence is CASSLLKGDGGYTF. The CDR3 DNA is TGTGCCAGCAGTTTACTGAAGGGGGACGGTGGCTACACCTTC.

V and J are TRBV4-1 and TRBJ2-7; 7 bases are a match to TRBD2. CDR1 is MGHRA and CDR2 is YSYEKL in the germline V gene. J gave up 6 bases and V 1 base, and 12 bases lay outside the gene matches. CDR3 length: 16 residues. This CDR3 is CASSQVLLTSVGEQYF. The DNA for the CDR3 is TGCGCCAGCAGCCAAGTCCTACTAACTAGCGTCGGCGAGCAGTACTTC.

The chain carries TRBV6-1 and TRBJ1-2; the D is unclear. The germline CDR1 and CDR2 sequences are MNHNS and SASEGT. V gave up 4 bases and J gave up 1 base, with 4 bases separating them. The CDR3 loop spans 12 amino acids. CDR3 residues: CASSARNYGYTF. In nucleotides, the CDR3 is TGTGCCAGCAGTGCGCGTAACTATGGCTACACCTTC.

The chain joins TRBV10-3 to TRBJ2-2; perhaps TRBD2 as D (7 bases). Germline CDR1 is ENHRY and CDR2 is SYGVKD. V lost 0 bases and J lost 0, with 14 bases in between. CDR3 length: 18 residues. The chain's CDR3 is CAISESNIGGANTGELFF. DNA of the CDR3: TGTGCCATCAGTGAGTCCAATATAGGGGGGGCGAACACCGGGGAGCTGTTTTTT.

CDR3 region: CASRTSNRDYGYTF. The CDR3, as DNA: TGTGCCAGCAGGACGTCGAACAGGGACTATGGCTACACCTTC. The chain couples TRBV27 to TRBJ1-2; a possible D gene is TRBD1 (6 bases). The CDR3 has 14 amino acids. Trimming took 6 bases from V and 3 from J, leaving 14 bases between them. The germline CDR1 and CDR2 sequences are MNHEY and SMNVEV (reference sequence).

V is TRBV5-1 and J is TRBJ1-2, with D possibly TRBD1 on 5 matching bases. The CDR3 extends over 12 amino acids. CDR1 is SGHRS and CDR2 is YFSETQ in the germline V gene. V lost 4 bases and J lost 6, with 10 bases in between. CDR3 nucleotides: TGCGCCAGCAGCAGCAGGGCAGATGGCTACACCTTC. Protein: CASSSRADGYTF.

The table lists this clone with a count of one. V is TRBV9 and J is TRBJ2-3, with TRBD2 matching over 8 bases. The CDR3 totals 16 residues. The ends lost 4 bases at V and 4 bases at J; junction bases unmatched: 11. The germline gives CDR1 SGDLS, CDR2 YYNGEE. CDR3 in amino acids: CASSPSGRIFADTQYF. The CDR3 DNA follows: TGTGCCAGCAGCCCCAGCGGGAGAATCTTCGCAGATACGCAGTATTTT. The whole variable domain, remainder taken from reference TRBV9 and TRBJ2-3, is DSGVTQTPKHLITATGQRVTLRCSPRSGDLSVYWYQQSLDQGLQFLIQYYNGEERAKGNILERFSAQQFPDLHSELNLSSLELGDSALYFCASSPSGRIFADTQYFGPGTRLTVL.

This clone came up a few times. Other DNA sequences in this sample translate to the same CDR3. The chain couples TRBV6-5 to TRBJ1-1, with TRBD1 matching 8 bases. The V and J ends lost 6 bases and 1 base, in that order; junction bases with no gene match: 1. This CDR3 region has 13 residues. Germline CDR1 is MNHEY and CDR2 is SVGAGI. CDR3 loop: CASRGTGNTEAFF. The CDR3 DNA follows: TGTGCCAGCAGGGGGACAGGGAACACTGAAGCTTTCTTT.

The chain recombines TRBV28 with TRBJ2-7, with D possibly being TRBD2 (6 bases). Trimming stripped 3 bases from V and 0 bases from J, with 12 bases between. The CDR3 extends over 15 amino acids. The germline V gene encodes CDR1 MDHEN and CDR2 SYDVKM. The CDR3 region has the DNA TGTGCCAGCAGTTTCACTGCGGGAAACTCCTACGAGCAGTACTTC. Translation gives CASSFTAGNSYEQYF. Full variable domain (remainder filled in from reference TRBV28 and TRBJ2-7): DVKVTQSSRYLVKRTGEKVFLECVQDMDHENMFWYRQDPGLGLRLIYFSYDVKMKEKGDIPEGYSVSREKKERFSLILESASTNQTSMYLCASSFTAGNSYEQYFGPGTRLTVT.

This sequence joins TRBV28 and TRBJ1-2, with 9 positions matching TRBD1. The V segment lost 6 bases and the J segment 8 bases; nucleotides outside the gene matches: 13. The length of the CDR3 is 15 residues. Germline CDR1 reads MDHEN; CDR2 reads SYDVKM. CDR3 protein: CASRTPGQGVGGYTF. The CDR3 nucleotides are TGTGCCAGCAGGACACCGGGACAGGGAGTCGGGGGCTACACCTTC.

This clone was detected only a few times. The chain employs TRBV4-3 and TRBJ1-4, with no clear D. Trimming cost V 1 base and J 8 bases, with 17 bases left between them. The CDR3 covers 16 residues. Germline values: CDR1 LGHNA, CDR2 YSLEER. Here the CDR3 reads CASSQGAGTPGEKLFF. CDR3 nucleotides: TGCGCCAGCAGCCAAGGGGCAGGTACCCCTGGGGAAAAACTGTTTTTT.

This clone came up once. The chain carries TRBV19 and TRBJ2-5, with TRBD2 identical over 12 bases. The CDR3 is 17 amino acids. CDR1 is LNHDA and CDR2 is SQIVND in the germline V gene (reference sequence). V was pared by 4 bases and J by 0 bases, with 6 bases of the junction left unmatched. Written as DNA, the CDR3 is TGTGCCAGTAGTAGACCAACTAGCGGGGGGTACCAAGAGACCCAGTACTTC. Translated: CASSRPTSGGYQETQYF.

The chain uses TRBV27 and TRBJ1-4; 8 nucleotides line up with TRBD1. V gave up 6 bases and J gave up 7 bases; unmatched junction bases: 4. There are 13 residues in the CDR3. Germline V CDR1 and CDR2: MNHEY, SMNVEV (reference sequence). DNA for the CDR3: TGTGCCAGCAGGGACAGGGAGAGTGAAAAACTGTTTTTT. Translating gives CASRDRESEKLFF. The full variable domain, with the rest looked up from reference TRBV27 and TRBJ1-4, is EAQVTQNPRYLITVTGKKLTVTCSQNMNHEYMSWYRQDPGLGLRQIYYSMNVEVTDKGDVPEGYKVSRKEKRNFPLILESPSPNQTSLYFCASRDRESEKLFFGSGTQLSVL.